Listed here are 24 T cell receptor beta chains from one sample, sequenced in a study of OX40 agonist ivuxolimab in advanced cancers. Data came from immunoSEQ multiplex PCR; TCRdb stores just in-frame clones and leaves some out. The sample lists around 53,000 clones, about four fifths occurring once. The sample here was CD4+ or CD8+ T cells sorted from blood, taken in a trial of the OX40 agonist ivuxolimab. These receptors all stem from an adult with an advanced solid tumor such as melanoma, head and neck, liver or kidney cancer.

This clone was seen only a few times. The J gene is TRBJ1-4, the V gene TRBV5-8; no clear D. V lost 0 bases and J lost 3, with 12 bases in between. Germline CDR1 reads SGHTS; CDR2 reads YDEGEE. This CDR3 is built from 16 residues. DNA of the CDR3: TGTGCCAGCAGCTTGGGCTCGCGCTTGGCTAATGAAAAACTGTTTTTT. It codes for CASSLGSRLANEKLFF.

This clone has only a few counts. This chain links TRBV7-6 with TRBJ2-1; TRBD2 might be the D (6 bases). The germline V and J ends were trimmed by 0 bases and 10 bases, with 16 bases remaining between them. CDR1 SGHVS and CDR2 FNYEAQ come from the germline V gene. The CDR3 runs 15 residues. The CDR3 protein is CASSLARSGRSEQFF. The CDR3 DNA reads as TGTGCCAGCAGCTTAGCGCGTAGCGGAAGGTCCGAGCAGTTCTTC. Full variable domain (remainder filled in from reference TRBV7-6 and TRBJ2-1): GAGVSQSPRYKVTKRGQDVALRCDPISGHVSLYWYRQALGQGPEFLTYFNYEAQQDKSGLPNDRFSAERPEGSISTLTIQRTEQRDSAMYRCASSLARSGRSEQFFGPGTRLTVL.

This clone was counted between two and nine times. The chain has TRBV11-2 and TRBJ2-7, with 12 bases identical to TRBD2. After removal of 5 bases from V and 5 bases from J, the junction contained 4 bases not matched to a gene. Germline CDR1 and CDR2: SGHAT and FQNNGV. There are 14 residues in the CDR3. CDR3 loop: CASSRLAGVHEQYF. The CDR3 nucleotides are TGTGCCAGCAGCCGACTAGCGGGAGTCCACGAGCAGTACTTC.

The chain combines TRBV2 with TRBJ2-7; D unresolved. The CDR3 runs to 12 residues. The V gene lost 5 bases and the J gene lost 7 bases, with 12 bases spanning the gap. The germline CDR1 and CDR2 sequences are SNHLY and FYNNEI. CDR3 sequence (DNA): TGTGCCAGCAGTTACCGCATCTTGGAGCAGTACTTC. Amino acids: CASSYRILEQYF.

This clone has just a few counts. In DNA, the CDR3 is TGTGCCAGCAGCTTCGGGGACACCGGGGAGCTGTTTTTT. Translated, it gives CASSFGDTGELFF. V usage is TRBV7-7 and J usage is TRBJ2-2; maybe TRBD2 (5 bases). The CDR3 contains 13 residues. Deletions cut 3 bases from V and 3 bases from J, with 5 bases between. Per germline, CDR1 SSHAT and CDR2 FNYEAQ (reference sequence).

The J gene is TRBJ1-1, the V gene TRBV6-5, with 11 positions matching TRBD1. The CDR3 is 15 amino acids. The J segment lost 2 bases and the V segment lost 6 bases, leaving 5 bases of the junction unmatched. CDR1 MNHEY and CDR2 SVGAGI come from the germline V gene. CDR3 sequence (DNA): TGTGCCAGCAGCAGGGACAGGGGGGGCAACACTGAAGCTTTCTTT. Protein: CASSRDRGGNTEAFF.

V gene TRBV11-2 combines with J gene TRBJ2-1; 10 bases map to TRBD2. This CDR3 is built from 14 residues. V lost 3 bases to trimming and J lost 7 bases; unmatched junction nucleotides: 3. The germline V gene encodes CDR1 SGHAT and CDR2 FQNNGV. This CDR3 reads CASSLSGGANEQFF. As DNA, the CDR3 is TGTGCCAGCAGCTTGAGCGGGGGGGCGAATGAGCAGTTCTTC. Variable domain in full (rest from reference TRBV11-2 and TRBJ2-1): EAGVAQSPRYKIIEKRQSVAFWCNPISGHATLYWYQQILGQGPKLLIQFQNNGVVDDSQLPKDRFSAERLKGVDSTLKIQPAKLEDSAVYLCASSLSGGANEQFFGPGTRLTVL.

The chain is built from TRBV28 and TRBJ1-6, with a possible D match to TRBD1 (6 bases). The CDR3 length is 15 residues. V was shortened by 6 bases and J by 4 bases, with 13 bases between the two germline ends. Germline values: CDR1 MDHEN, CDR2 SYDVKM. This chain's CDR3 is CASSPRDTYNSPLHF. The CDR3, as DNA: TGTGCCAGCAGCCCCCGGGACACGTATAATTCACCCCTCCACTTT.

This chain links TRBV2 with TRBJ2-1; 8 bases match TRBD2. Per germline, CDR1 SNHLY and CDR2 FYNNEI. The CDR3 runs to 15 residues. The ends lost 2 bases at V and 6 bases at J; junction bases unmatched: 6. In DNA form, the CDR3 reads TGTGCCAGCAGTGAATCGGGAGGGCCGCGCAATGAGCAGTTCTTC. It specifies CASSESGGPRNEQFF.

This chain connects TRBV5-1 to TRBJ2-5; no firm D call. V was shortened by 1 base and J by 1 base, with 11 bases between the two germline ends. There are 15 residues in the CDR3. Germline V CDR1 and CDR2: SGHRS, YFSETQ. DNA for the CDR3: TGCGCCAGCAGCTTGAGTAATAGCCTCCAAGAGACCCAGTACTTC. This gives the protein CASSLSNSLQETQYF.

The chain has TRBV19 and TRBJ1-5, with D unclear. This CDR3 has 14 amino acids. Trimming cost V 3 bases and J 0 bases, with 6 bases left between them. Germline V gives CDR1 LNHDA, CDR2 SQIVND (reference sequence). CDR3 coding DNA: TGTGCCAGTAGTATGTACGATAGCAATCAGCCCCAGCATTTT. This sequence encodes CASSMYDSNQPQHF.

This clone has more than one count but fewer than ten. The CDR3 DNA follows: TGTGCCAGCAGCTTAGATCGGGGAGGGTACCACGAGCAGTACTTC. It yields the protein CASSLDRGGYHEQYF. The chain carries TRBV11-2 and TRBJ2-7; TRBD2 agrees at 7 bases. The CDR3 runs to 15 residues. V trimming: 0 bases; J trimming: 5 bases; junction bases outside the gene matches: 7. CDR1 and CDR2 (germline): SGHAT, FQNNGV. Using reference TRBV11-2 and TRBJ2-7 for the parts outside the CDR3, the full variable domain is EAGVAQSPRYKIIEKRQSVAFWCNPISGHATLYWYQQILGQGPKLLIQFQNNGVVDDSQLPKDRFSAERLKGVDSTLKIQPAKLEDSAVYLCASSLDRGGYHEQYFGPGTRLTVT.

The V gene is TRBV11-3, the J gene TRBJ2-7; D is possibly TRBD1 (6 bases). Germline V gene data show CDR1 as SGHNT and CDR2 as YENEEA. The CDR3 is 13 amino acids. V was cut by 4 bases and J by 5 bases, with 12 bases left in between. CDR3 in amino acids: CASSSDRSDEQYF. Written as DNA, the CDR3 is TGTGCCAGCAGCTCCGACAGGTCCGACGAGCAGTACTTC.

In this sample, this clone turned up a few times. The chain joins TRBV5-1 to TRBJ2-1; 9 bases are shared with TRBD2. CDR1 SGHRS and CDR2 YFSETQ come from the germline V gene. The CDR3 totals 18 residues. The trim removed 5 bases at V and 0 bases at J, leaving 12 bases unmatched. The CDR3: CASSFSGSSRSSYNEQFF. The CDR3 coding sequence is TGCGCCAGCAGTTTTAGCGGGAGTTCCCGGAGCTCCTACAATGAGCAGTTCTTC.

The V gene is TRBV28, the J gene TRBJ1-5; tentative D call: TRBD1 (5 bases). CDR3 length equals 18 residues. V was trimmed by 4 bases and J by 11 bases, leaving 30 bases between them. The germline gives CDR1 MDHEN, CDR2 SYDVKM. CDR3 region: CASSSPTVGLRSRLSQHF. Written as DNA, the CDR3 is TGTGCCAGCAGTTCCCCCACTGTGGGACTCAGGAGTCGCCTGTCCCAGCATTTT.

A few counts support this clone. The rearrangement joins TRBV10-3 to TRBJ1-2; D is possibly TRBD1 (6 bases). CDR1 and CDR2 (germline): ENHRY, SYGVKD. Trimming shortened V by 6 bases and J by 0 bases, and 11 bases separated the two germline ends. This CDR3 comprises 14 residues. CDR3 DNA: TGTGCCATCAGGCCGGGGGCCGCTAACTATGGCTACACCTTC. It codes for CAIRPGAANYGYTF.

V usage is TRBV6-6 and J usage is TRBJ2-4; TRBD1 matches at 7 bases. The trim removed 6 bases at V and 4 bases at J, leaving 6 bases unmatched. This CDR3 spans 14 amino acids. Germline CDR1 reads MNHNY; CDR2 reads SVGAGI (reference sequence). CDR3 in DNA: TGTGCCAGCAGCTCCCGGGACAGTAAAAACATTCAGTACTTC. Encoded protein: CASSSRDSKNIQYF.

This clone has a handful of counts. The CDR3 region has the DNA TGTGCCAGCTCATCTAGTAACTCTGGAAACACCATATATTTT. It encodes CASSSSNSGNTIYF. V and J are TRBV18 and TRBJ1-3; D unclear. CDR1 is KGHSH and CDR2 is LQKENI in the germline V gene. Trimming cost V 5 bases and J 0 bases, with 8 bases left between them. The CDR3 is made up of 14 amino acids. Based on the CDR3 plus reference TRBV18 and TRBJ1-3, the full variable domain is NAGVMQNPRHLVRRRGQEARLRCSPMKGHSHVYWYRQLPEEGLKFMVYLQKENIIDESGMPKERFSAEFPKEGPSILRIQQVVRGDSAAYFCASSSSNSGNTIYFGEGSWLTVV.

This chain joins TRBV5-6 and TRBJ1-1; D ambiguous. This CDR3 spans 15 amino acids. The germline CDR1 and CDR2 sequences are SGHDT and YYEEEE. The germline V and J ends were trimmed by 0 bases and 6 bases, with 15 bases remaining between them. As DNA, the CDR3 is TGTGCCAGCAGCTTGGGACCGAAATTGGGCGCTGAAGCTTTCTTT. Translated, it gives CASSLGPKLGAEAFF.

This chain uses TRBV2 with TRBJ2-7, with 7 bases lining up with TRBD2. The CDR3 consists of 12 residues. Germline loops: CDR1 SNHLY, CDR2 FYNNEI. V shed 5 bases and J 5 bases; nucleotides not matched to a gene: 3. CDR3 in DNA: TGTGCCAGCAGTCTCCTAGCGGACGAGCAGTACTTC. It is translated as CASSLLADEQYF.

This rearrangement joins TRBV6-6 to TRBJ1-1; D is unresolved. The CDR3 contains 12 residues. Per germline, CDR1 MNHNY and CDR2 SVGAGI (reference sequence). Trimming stripped 5 bases from V and 6 bases from J, with 10 bases between. CDR3 protein: CASSLLFAEAFF. The CDR3 DNA reads as TGTGCCAGCAGTCTTCTTTTCGCTGAAGCTTTCTTT.

The V and J genes are TRBV20-1 and TRBJ2-1, with TRBD2 identical over 7 bases. The CDR3 has 11 residues. The V gene end was trimmed by 6 bases and the J gene end by 9 bases; junction bases not matched to a gene: 5. Per the germline V gene, CDR1 is DFQATT and CDR2 is SNEGSKA (reference sequence). CDR3 amino acids: CSAGGRGEQFF. DNA of the CDR3: TGCAGTGCCGGCGGGAGAGGTGAGCAGTTCTTC.

V is TRBV15 and J is TRBJ1-1, with D maybe TRBD1 (6 bases). CDR3 size: 15 residues. The V gene lost 5 bases and the J gene lost 0 bases, with 13 bases spanning the gap. Germline values: CDR1 LNHNV, CDR2 YYDKDF (reference sequence). In DNA form, the CDR3 reads TGTGCCACCAGCTCTGCCAGGGGCTTGAACACTGAAGCTTTCTTT. Its protein product is CATSSARGLNTEAFF.

This clone has a handful of counts. V usage is TRBV6-1 and J usage is TRBJ1-2; 7 nucleotides match TRBD1. The CDR3 consists of 15 residues. V lost 8 bases to trimming and J lost 7 bases; unmatched junction nucleotides: 16. Per germline, CDR1 MNHNS and CDR2 SASEGT. The CDR3 region is CASAKSDRDGAGYTF. The CDR3 bases are TGTGCCAGCGCTAAATCCGACAGGGACGGGGCTGGCTACACCTTC.